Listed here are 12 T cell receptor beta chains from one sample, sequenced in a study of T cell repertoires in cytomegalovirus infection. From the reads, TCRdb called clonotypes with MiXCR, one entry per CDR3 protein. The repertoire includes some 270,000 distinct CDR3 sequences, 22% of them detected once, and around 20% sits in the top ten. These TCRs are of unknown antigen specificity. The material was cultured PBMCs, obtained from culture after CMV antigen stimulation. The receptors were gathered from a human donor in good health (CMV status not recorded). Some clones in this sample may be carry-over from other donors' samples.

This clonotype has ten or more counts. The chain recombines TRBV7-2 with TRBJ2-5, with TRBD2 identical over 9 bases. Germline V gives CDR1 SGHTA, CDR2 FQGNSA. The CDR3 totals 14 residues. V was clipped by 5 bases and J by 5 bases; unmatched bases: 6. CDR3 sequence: CASSPPSGMETQYF. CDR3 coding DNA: TGTGCCAGCAGCCCCCCTAGCGGGATGGAGACCCAGTACTTC.

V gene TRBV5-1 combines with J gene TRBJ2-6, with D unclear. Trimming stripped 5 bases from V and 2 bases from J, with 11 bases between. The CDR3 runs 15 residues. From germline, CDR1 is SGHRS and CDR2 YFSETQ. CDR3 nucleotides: TGCGCCAGCAGACATGGCCCAGCTGGGGCCAACGTCCTGACTTTC. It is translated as CASRHGPAGANVLTF.

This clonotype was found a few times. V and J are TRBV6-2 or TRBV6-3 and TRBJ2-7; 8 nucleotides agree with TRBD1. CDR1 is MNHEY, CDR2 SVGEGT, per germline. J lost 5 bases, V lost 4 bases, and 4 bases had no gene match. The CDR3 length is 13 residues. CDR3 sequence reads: CASSSQGANEQYV. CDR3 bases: TGTGCCAGCAGTTCCCAGGGGGCCAACGAGCAGTACGTC.

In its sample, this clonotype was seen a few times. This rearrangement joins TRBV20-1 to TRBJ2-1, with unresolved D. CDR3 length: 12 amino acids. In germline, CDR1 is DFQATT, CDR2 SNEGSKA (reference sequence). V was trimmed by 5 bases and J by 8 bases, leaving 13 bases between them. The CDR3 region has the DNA TGCAGTGCTCCGCTAGGAATCGATGAGCAGTTCTTC. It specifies CSAPLGIDEQFF.

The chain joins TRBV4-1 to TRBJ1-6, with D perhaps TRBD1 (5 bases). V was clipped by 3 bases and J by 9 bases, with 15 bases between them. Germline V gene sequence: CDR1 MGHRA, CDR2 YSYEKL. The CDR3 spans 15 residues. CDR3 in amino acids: CASSQARVWGSPLHF. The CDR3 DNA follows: TGCGCCAGCAGCCAGGCCAGGGTCTGGGGTTCACCCCTCCACTTT.

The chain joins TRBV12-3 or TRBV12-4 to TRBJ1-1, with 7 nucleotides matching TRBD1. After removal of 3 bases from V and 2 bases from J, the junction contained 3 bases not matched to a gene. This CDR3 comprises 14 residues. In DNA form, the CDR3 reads TGTGCCAGCAGTTTGCACAGGGGAAACACTGAAGCTTTCTTT. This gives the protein CASSLHRGNTEAFF.

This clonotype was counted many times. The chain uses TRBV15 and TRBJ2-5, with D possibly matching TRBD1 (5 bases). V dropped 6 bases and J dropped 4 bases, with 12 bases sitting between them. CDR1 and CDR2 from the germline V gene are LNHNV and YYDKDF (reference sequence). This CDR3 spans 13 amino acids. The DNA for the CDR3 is TGTGCCACCAGAACAGGCCCGCGAGAGACCCAGTACTTC. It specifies CATRTGPRETQYF.

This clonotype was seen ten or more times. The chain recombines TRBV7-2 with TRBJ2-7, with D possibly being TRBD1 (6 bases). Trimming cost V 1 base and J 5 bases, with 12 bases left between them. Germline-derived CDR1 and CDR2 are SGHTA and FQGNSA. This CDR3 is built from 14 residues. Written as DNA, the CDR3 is TGTGCCAGCAGCTTAGATGGCAGGGGTAACGAGCAGTACTTC. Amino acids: CASSLDGRGNEQYF.

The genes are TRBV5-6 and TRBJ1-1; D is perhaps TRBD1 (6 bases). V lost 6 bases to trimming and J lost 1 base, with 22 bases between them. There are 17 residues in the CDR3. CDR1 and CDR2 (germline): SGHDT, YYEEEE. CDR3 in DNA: TGTGCCAGCACCATGGCCGGGGGCCTTCGACGGAACACTGAAGCTTTCTTT. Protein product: CASTMAGGLRRNTEAFF.

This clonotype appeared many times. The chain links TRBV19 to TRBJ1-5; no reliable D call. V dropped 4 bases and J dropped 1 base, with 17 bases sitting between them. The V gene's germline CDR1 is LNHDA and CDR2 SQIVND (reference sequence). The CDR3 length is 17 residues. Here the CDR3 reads CASSTRIPTSSNQPQHF. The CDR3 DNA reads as TGTGCCAGTAGTACCCGAATACCAACCTCGAGCAATCAGCCCCAGCATTTT.

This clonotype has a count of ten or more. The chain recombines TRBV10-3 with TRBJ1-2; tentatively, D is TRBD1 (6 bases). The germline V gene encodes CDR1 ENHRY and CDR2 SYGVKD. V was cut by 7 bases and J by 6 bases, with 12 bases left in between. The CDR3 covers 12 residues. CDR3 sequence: CAINIDRHGYTF. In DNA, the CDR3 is TGTGCCATCAACATCGACAGGCATGGCTACACCTTC.

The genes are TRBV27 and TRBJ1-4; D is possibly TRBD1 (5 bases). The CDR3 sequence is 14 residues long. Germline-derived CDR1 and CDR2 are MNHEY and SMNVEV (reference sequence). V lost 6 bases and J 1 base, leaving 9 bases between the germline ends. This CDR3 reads CASRFQGTNEKLFF. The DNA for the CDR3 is TGTGCCAGCAGGTTCCAGGGAACTAATGAAAAACTGTTTTTT.